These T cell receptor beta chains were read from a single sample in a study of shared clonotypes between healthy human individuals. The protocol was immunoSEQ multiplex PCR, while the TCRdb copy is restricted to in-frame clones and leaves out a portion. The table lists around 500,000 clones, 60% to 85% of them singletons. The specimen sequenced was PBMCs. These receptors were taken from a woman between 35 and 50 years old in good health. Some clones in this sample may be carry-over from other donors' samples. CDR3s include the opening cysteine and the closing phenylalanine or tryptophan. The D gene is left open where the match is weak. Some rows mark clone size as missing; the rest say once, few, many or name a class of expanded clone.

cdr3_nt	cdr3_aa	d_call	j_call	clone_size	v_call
TGTGCCAGCAGCTTTGTTCTGGCAGGGGGAGACGGCTACACCTTC	CASSFVLAGGDGYTF	TRBD1	TRBJ1-2	few	TRBV7-9
TGTGCCAGCAGTGACTCGATGGCCGGGGAGCTGTTTTTT	CASSDSMAGELFF	-	TRBJ2-2	-	TRBV6-4
TGTGCCAGTAGTATCCGGGACAGCAGCGACGAGCAGTACTTC	CASSIRDSSDEQYF	TRBD1	TRBJ2-7	-	TRBV19
TGTGCCAGCAGCCCAGGACTTAGCAAAACCGAGCAGTACTTC	CASSPGLSKTEQYF	-	TRBJ2-7	-	TRBV7-9
TGTGCCAGCAGCCCGGACCAGGGGGCCTACGAGCAGTACTTC	CASSPDQGAYEQYF	TRBD1	TRBJ2-7	-	TRBV5-4
TGTGCCAGCAGCACCGGGACTAGCGGGAGGGCCTACAATGAGCAGTTCTTC	CASSTGTSGRAYNEQFF	TRBD2	TRBJ2-1	-	TRBV7-9
TGTGCCAGCAGTTTATTGGGGTTCGAGCAGTACTTC	CASSLLGFEQYF	-	TRBJ2-7	-	TRBV28
TGCGCCAGCAGGACAGAGTCCTACAATGAGCAGTTCTTC	CASRTESYNEQFF	-	TRBJ2-1	-	TRBV5-1
TGTGCCAGCTCACCGAACACAGGGTCTGTAATTGATACGCAGTATTTT	CASSPNTGSVIDTQYF	-	TRBJ2-3	-	TRBV18
TGTGCCAGCAGCGTAGTAGGGGCTTTCCAAGAGACCCAGTACTTC	CASSVVGAFQETQYF	-	TRBJ2-5	-	TRBV9
TGCGCCAGCAGCTTGGCTCCGGGGAAACTGTTTTTT	CASSLAPGKLFF	-	TRBJ1-4	-	TRBV5-1
TGCGCCAGCAGCCCCACCCCGGGACGAGGGGAGACCCAGTACTTC	CASSPTPGRGETQYF	-	TRBJ2-5	-	TRBV5-1
TGTGCCAGCTCAGCCCAATTCCAAACTAGCGGGACCCAGCTCCACGAGCAGTACTTC	CASSAQFQTSGTQLHEQYF	TRBD2	TRBJ2-7	-	TRBV18
TGTGCCAGCAGCCCCTCGGGCACTGAAGCTTTCTTT	CASSPSGTEAFF	-	TRBJ1-1	-	TRBV5-4
TGTGCCAGCAGTGAGTACCTAGCAGGGGGCGAGCAGTACTTC	CASSEYLAGGEQYF	TRBD1	TRBJ2-7	-	TRBV2
TGTGCCAGCACAGGGGACAGCTACACCGGGGAGCTGTTTTTT	CASTGDSYTGELFF	TRBD1	TRBJ2-2	once	TRBV2
TGCGCCAGCAGCTCTGTGACGGTGGGGTACGAGCAGTACTTC	CASSSVTVGYEQYF	-	TRBJ2-7	-	TRBV5-1
TGTGCCAGCAGCTTACGACTGAACACTGAAGCTTTCTTT	CASSLRLNTEAFF	-	TRBJ1-1	-	TRBV7-9
TGTGCCAGCAGTACCCTCGGGGGCGGTGAAGCTTTCTTT	CASSTLGGGEAFF	-	TRBJ1-1	-	TRBV27
TGTGCCAGCAGCTTCGGGCAGGGTGGCACCGGGGAGCTGTTTTTT	CASSFGQGGTGELFF	-	TRBJ2-2	-	TRBV11-3
TGTGCCAGCAGCTTGGGGGGCTCCGCCAAAAACATTCAGTACTTC	CASSLGGSAKNIQYF	-	TRBJ2-4	-	TRBV7-2
TGTGCCAGTAGTATAGCCCGACAGGACGCCGGGGAGCTGTTTTTT	CASSIARQDAGELFF	-	TRBJ2-2	few	TRBV19
TGTGCCAGCAGTTCGGGACTAGCGGGAGGGCGGGGTGAGCAGTTCTTC	CASSSGLAGGRGEQFF	TRBD2	TRBJ2-1	-	TRBV28
TGTGCCAGCCGTTTGGGGAGCTCTGGAAACACCATATATTTT	CASRLGSSGNTIYF	-	TRBJ1-3	-	TRBV19
TGTGCCAGCAGCTCGACAGATCGTGGCGATACGCAGTATTTT	CASSSTDRGDTQYF	-	TRBJ2-3	-	TRBV7-9
TGTGCCAGCAGCTTCTTCCCGGGGCCCAAGAAGGAAAAACTGTTTTTT	CASSFFPGPKKEKLFF	-	TRBJ1-4	-	TRBV7-2